The following is a T cell receptor (beta chain) sequence with its context. As yet, its antigen is unknown. The data belong to a study of shared clonotypes between healthy human individuals. Study-level findings and limits: Relative to their counterparts shared across all four donors, non-shared clonotypes exhibited diminished generation probabilities.

Several immunoSEQ plates received, in even portions, the genomic DNA of each subset. Profiling relied on immunoSEQ multiplex PCR, and the TCRdb table lists in-frame clones only, not all of them. The data contain over 300,000 clones, more than 75% of them seen just once; the ten biggest clones take up around 16%. This receptor was identified in a young man in good health. Sequenced sample: memory CD8+ T cells sorted from blood. The subset denotes: CD45RO+ cells pooled with CCR7-negative TemRA cells.

The CDR3 spells CASSLNPIPLGQGRYGELFF. The CDR3 nucleotides are TGTGCCAGCAGCTTGAATCCCATCCCCTTGGGACAGGGAAGGTACGGGGAGCTGTTTTTT. The V call is TRBV7-6, the J call TRBJ2-2, with 9 bases that match TRBD1. The CDR3 is made up of 20 amino acids. Trimming at V came to 3 bases and at J to 7 bases, leaving 21 bases not matched to a gene. CDR1 and CDR2 (germline): SGHVS, FNYEAQ.